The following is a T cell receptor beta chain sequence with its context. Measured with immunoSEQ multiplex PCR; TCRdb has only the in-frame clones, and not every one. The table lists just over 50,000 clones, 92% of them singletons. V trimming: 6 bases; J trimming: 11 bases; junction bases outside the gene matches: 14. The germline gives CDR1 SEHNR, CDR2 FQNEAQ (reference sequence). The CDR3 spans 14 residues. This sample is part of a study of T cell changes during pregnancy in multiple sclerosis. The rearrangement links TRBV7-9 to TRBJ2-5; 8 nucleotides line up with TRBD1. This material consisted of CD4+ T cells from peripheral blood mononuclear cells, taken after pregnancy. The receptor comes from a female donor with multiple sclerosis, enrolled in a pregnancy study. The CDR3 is CASSRWTGLREQYF. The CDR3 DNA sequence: TGTGCCAGCAGTCGTTGGACAGGGCTAAGGGAGCAGTACTTC.